This TCR beta chain is drawn from a study of human T cells and chemical hapten exposure. The study, taken as a whole, reports: Higher patch test scores went with higher counts of PT1 expanded TCRs. Healthy individuals' immune responses may differ from those of donors, who had alopecia. The study found that DPC sensitization did not change TCRs above 1 in 1000 frequency.

V lost 3 bases and J 6 bases, leaving 12 bases between the germline ends. The CDR3 extends over 14 amino acids. This clonotype turned up a few times. Its target is not known. The time point denotes: patch test 1, 2 weeks after DPC sensitization. Described treatment: therapeutic diphenylcyclopropenone sensitization with weekly scalp DPC. The total RNA was obtained from whole blood that was not fractionated. Each patch-test visit's blood sample preceded patch application. MiXCR was run by TCRdb on the RACE reads, yielding one entry per CDR3 protein. The sample holds around 57,000 distinct CDR3 sequences, approximately 10% seen once.

The chain recombines TRBV12-3 or TRBV12-4 with TRBJ2-4; D gene unclear. This TCR was recovered from a woman in her forties with alopecia areata. Some clones in this sample may be carry-over from other donors' samples. The sequencing used whole blood, collected in connection with sensitization to the hapten diphenylcyclopropenone (DPC). CDR3 in amino acids: CASSFLGSANIQYF. For the CDR3, the DNA is TGTGCCAGCAGTTTTCTGGGCAGTGCAAACATTCAGTACTTC.